The present T cell receptor beta chain was sequenced within a study of blood T cells in healthy people across ages. Then a second PCR, running roughly 6 to 11 cycles, was carried out with a sample-barcoded 5' primer and a J-beta primer mix. TCRdb processed the 5' RACE reads anew with MiXCR; each CDR3 protein has one entry. Here the sample spans some 640,000 distinct CDR3 sequences, more than 40% being singletons. Between the trimmed V and J ends, which lost 1 base and 5 bases, there was a span of 14 bases. The CDR3 length is 15 residues. Germline V gives CDR1 SGHTA, CDR2 FQGNSA. This clonotype has only a few counts.

V is TRBV7-2 and J is TRBJ2-5; tentatively, D is TRBD2 (6 bases). This TCR derives from a woman in her fifties or sixties in good health. Source material: blood. The DNA of the CDR3 is TGTGCCAGCAGCTTAGGCGCGGGGACTTACGAGACCCAGTACTTC. Amino acids: CASSLGAGTYETQYF.